This T cell receptor (beta chain) originates from a study of blood T cell repertoires in COVID-19. Across the whole study: Italy, Spain and the United States were the sources of the convalescent and acute COVID-19 samples. In each case, the material was cDNA or gDNA derived from T cells, B-cell-depleted T cells, or PBMCs.

V shed 2 bases and J shed 3 bases, with 10 bases lying between them. The germline V gene encodes CDR1 GTSNPN and CDR2 SVGIG (reference sequence). The CDR3 has 13 residues. Original methodology: Reference gene primer amplification gave nucleated cell count estimates. Sequencing used immunoSEQ multiplex PCR; TCRdb keeps in-frame clones, though not all of them. The DNA was the basis for D and trimming; V, J and clone size are from that table. This table has 200,000 to 300,000 clones, about 93% appearing once. Seattle's enrolled individuals joined amid active infection and were then monitored longitudinally.

The clonotype comes from a man aged 30 to 39 with COVID-19, enrolled during active disease. This chain links TRBV30 with TRBJ1-1; D gene unclear. Source material: peripheral blood. CDR3 region: CAWSSLSYTEAFF. The DNA for the CDR3 is TGTGCCTGGAGTTCGTTGTCGTACACTGAAGCTTTCTTT. Complete variable domain (other parts from reference TRBV30 and TRBJ1-1): SQTIHQWPATLVQPVGSPLSLECTVEGTSNPNLYWYRQAAGRGLQLLFYSVGIGQISSEVPQNLSASRPQDRQFILSSKKLLLSDSGFYLCAWSSLSYTEAFFGQGTRLTVV.